This TCR beta chain was profiled in a study of CD8+CD57+ T cells in acquired aplastic anemia. On the study more broadly: The average for DNA from sorted CD4+ and CD8+ cells was 3.2 ug.

This CDR3 is 14 amino acids long. Germline V gene sequence: CDR1 DFQATT, CDR2 SNEGSKA (reference sequence). Trimming shortened V by 1 base and J by 7 bases, and 14 bases separated the two germline ends. Ten or more counts support this clonotype. Researchers used genomic DNA as the template to profile TCR beta VDJ and CDR3. Using its own MiXCR run on the reads, TCRdb lists one record per CDR3 protein. This table has approximately 58,000 distinct CDR3 sequences, roughly three fifths appearing once. Before being chosen for sequencing, patients had shown CD8+CD57+ cell expansion by flow cytometry. There were no patients without severe acquired aplastic anemia.

The sequencing input was sorted CD4+, CD8+, or CD8+CD57+ T cells (not recorded which) from PBMCs. The J gene is TRBJ1-5, the V gene TRBV20-1; possible D gene TRBD1, 5 bases. This sequence originates from a human donor with aplastic anemia. The CDR3 protein is CSARGWGDGQPQHF. The CDR3 DNA reads TGCAGTGCTAGAGGCTGGGGGGACGGGCAGCCCCAGCATTTT.